This TCR beta chain was recorded in a study of cytomegalovirus exposure and HLA in healthy donors. General study findings and limits: Cytomegalovirus-associated TCR beta chains were listed, numbering around 150. There were a few CMV-associated chains whose specificity for CMV antigens was confirmed in vitro. Rare sequences made up most TCRs, while some public TCRs were found in many donors.

With 5 bases clipped from V and 5 bases from J, the junction kept 14 bases outside the gene matches. This CDR3 has 17 amino acids. Germline CDR1 and CDR2: SGHAT and FQNNGV. Repertoires were generated with immunoSEQ multiplex PCR, while TCRdb's copy carries only in-frame clones and drops some. Counted here are roughly 190,000 clones, 86% occurring once; the ten biggest clones make up 1.4% to 1.5%. Of note for this clone: Its antigen is unidentified.

Material for sequencing was PBMCs. The receptor comes from a woman in her late teens or twenties in good health and CMV-seronegative. This chain uses TRBV11-2 with TRBJ2-5; TRBD2 matches at 10 bases. This CDR3 reads CASSAGGSGGAWETQYF. Here the CDR3 DNA reads TGTGCCAGCAGCGCCGGGGGAAGCGGGGGGGCCTGGGAGACCCAGTACTTC.